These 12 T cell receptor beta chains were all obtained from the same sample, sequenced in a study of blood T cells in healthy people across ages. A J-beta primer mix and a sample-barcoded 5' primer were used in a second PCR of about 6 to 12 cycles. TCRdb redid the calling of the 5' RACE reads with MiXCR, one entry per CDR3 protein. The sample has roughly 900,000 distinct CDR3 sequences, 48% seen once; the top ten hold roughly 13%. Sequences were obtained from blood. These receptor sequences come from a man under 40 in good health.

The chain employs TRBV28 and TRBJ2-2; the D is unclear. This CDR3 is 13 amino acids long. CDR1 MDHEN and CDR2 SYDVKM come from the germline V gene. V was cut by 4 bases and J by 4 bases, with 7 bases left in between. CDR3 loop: CASSSGPTGELFF. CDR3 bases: TGTGCCAGCAGTTCCGGACCCACCGGGGAGCTGTTTTTT.

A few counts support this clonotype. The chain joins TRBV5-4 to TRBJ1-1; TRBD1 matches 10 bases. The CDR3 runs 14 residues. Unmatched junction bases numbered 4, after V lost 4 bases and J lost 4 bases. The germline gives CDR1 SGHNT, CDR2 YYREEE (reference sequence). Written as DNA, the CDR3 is TGTGCCAGCAGCCCGGGACAGGGGTTCACTGAAGCTTTCTTT. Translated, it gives CASSPGQGFTEAFF.

CDR3 sequence reads: CASSPEPGGSYNEQYF. The CDR3 nucleotides are TGTGCCAGCAGCCCAGAACCAGGGGGCTCCTACAATGAGCAGTACTTC. The chain is built from TRBV12-3 or TRBV12-4 and TRBJ2-1; the match to TRBD1 covers 8 bases. The assigned J gene may be wrong: the sequence end matches TRBJ2-7 better. CDR3 size: 16 residues.

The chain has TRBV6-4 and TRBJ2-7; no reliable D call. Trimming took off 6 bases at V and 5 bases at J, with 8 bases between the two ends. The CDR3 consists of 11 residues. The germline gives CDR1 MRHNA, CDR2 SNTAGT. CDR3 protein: CASREPDEQYF. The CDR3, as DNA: TGTGCCAGCAGGGAGCCCGACGAGCAGTACTTC.

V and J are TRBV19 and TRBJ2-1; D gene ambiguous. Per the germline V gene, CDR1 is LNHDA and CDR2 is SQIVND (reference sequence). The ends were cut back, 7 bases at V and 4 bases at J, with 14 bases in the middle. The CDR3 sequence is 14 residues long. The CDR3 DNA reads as TGTGCCAGTAATCCATCTAGTCCGTACAATGAGCAGTTCTTC. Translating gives CASNPSSPYNEQFF.

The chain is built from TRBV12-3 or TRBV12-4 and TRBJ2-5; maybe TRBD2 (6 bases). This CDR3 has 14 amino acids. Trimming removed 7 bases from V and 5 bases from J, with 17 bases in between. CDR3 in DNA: TGTGCCAGCACTGCGGACTACTTTTTCGAGACCCAGTACTTC. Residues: CASTADYFFETQYF.

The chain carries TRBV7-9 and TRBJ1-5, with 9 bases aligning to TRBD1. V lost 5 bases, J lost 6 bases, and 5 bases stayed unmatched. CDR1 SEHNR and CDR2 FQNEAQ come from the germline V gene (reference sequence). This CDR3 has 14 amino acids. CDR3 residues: CASSPETGGQPQHF. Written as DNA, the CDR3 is TGTGCCAGCAGCCCCGAGACAGGGGGTCAGCCCCAGCATTTT.

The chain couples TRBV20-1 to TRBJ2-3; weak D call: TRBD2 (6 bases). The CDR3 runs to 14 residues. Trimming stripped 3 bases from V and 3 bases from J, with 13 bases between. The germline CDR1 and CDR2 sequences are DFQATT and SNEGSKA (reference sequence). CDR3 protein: CSASPTSNTDTQYF. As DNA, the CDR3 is TGCAGTGCTAGCCCCACTAGCAATACAGATACGCAGTATTTT.

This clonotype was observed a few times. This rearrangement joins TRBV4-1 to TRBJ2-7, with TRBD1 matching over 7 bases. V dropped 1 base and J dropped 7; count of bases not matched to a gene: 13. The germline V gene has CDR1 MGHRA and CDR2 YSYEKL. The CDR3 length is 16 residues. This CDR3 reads CASSQGQGYTYNEQYF. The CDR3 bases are TGCGCCAGCAGCCAAGGACAGGGTTATACCTACAATGAGCAGTACTTC.

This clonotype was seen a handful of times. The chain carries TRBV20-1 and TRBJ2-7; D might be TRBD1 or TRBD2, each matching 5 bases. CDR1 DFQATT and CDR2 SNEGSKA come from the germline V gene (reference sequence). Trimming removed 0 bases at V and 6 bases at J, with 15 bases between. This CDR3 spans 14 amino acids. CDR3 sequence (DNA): TGCAGTGCTAGAGATGGGGGTGGGGGAACCGAGCAGTACTTC. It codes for CSARDGGGGTEQYF.

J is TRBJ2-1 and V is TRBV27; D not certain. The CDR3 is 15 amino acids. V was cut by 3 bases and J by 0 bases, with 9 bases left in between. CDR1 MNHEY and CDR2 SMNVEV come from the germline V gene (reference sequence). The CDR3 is CASSLYLSSYNEQFF. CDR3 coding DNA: TGTGCCAGCAGTTTGTACCTGAGCTCCTACAATGAGCAGTTCTTC.

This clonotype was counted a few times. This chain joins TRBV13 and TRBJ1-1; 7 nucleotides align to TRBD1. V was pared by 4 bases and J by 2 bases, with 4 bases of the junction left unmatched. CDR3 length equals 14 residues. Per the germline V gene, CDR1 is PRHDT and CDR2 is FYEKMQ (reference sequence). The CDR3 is CASSSRGFNTEAFF. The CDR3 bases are TGTGCCAGCAGCTCCAGGGGGTTTAACACTGAAGCTTTCTTT.